The 16 T cell receptor beta chains in this list originate from one sample, sequenced in a study of T cell repertoires in cytomegalovirus infection (dated by TCRdb to the late 2010s). The sample was run on an Illumina HiSeq 1500. Through fastp at Q25 and MiXCR, TCRdb rebuilt clones from the public reads, retaining in-frame beta chains. A single entry per CDR3 protein holds the most common genes and DNA from its merged rows. The sample contains around 190,000 distinct CDR3 sequences, around an eighth of them found a single time. Roughly 27% of the sample belongs to the ten largest clones. Sequenced input: PBMCs. The source of these receptors is a human donor in good health (CMV status not recorded). Some clones in this sample may be carry-over from other donors' samples.

This clonotype was found many times. J is TRBJ1-1 and V is TRBV7-3; D remains unclear. CDR1 is SGHTA and CDR2 is FQGTGA in the germline V gene. Trimming pared 5 bases from V and 1 base from J, leaving 8 bases between. This CDR3 comprises 13 residues. In DNA, the CDR3 is TGTGCCAGCAGCCCTTCGGCGAACACTGAAGCTTTCTTT. Translated: CASSPSANTEAFF.

This clonotype was recorded at least ten times. J is TRBJ2-1 and V is TRBV4-2, with 7 bases identical to TRBD2. V lost 4 bases to trimming and J lost 7 bases; unmatched junction nucleotides: 4. This CDR3 spans 13 amino acids. The germline gives CDR1 LGHNA, CDR2 YNFKEQ. CDR3 sequence (DNA): TGTGCCAGCAGCCGGTTGCGGGAGAATGAGCAGTTCTTC. Its translation: CASSRLRENEQFF.

At least ten counts were recorded for this clonotype. This chain uses TRBV6-5 with TRBJ2-1; 15 bases line up with TRBD2. The CDR3 loop spans 17 amino acids. Germline-derived CDR1 and CDR2 are MNHEY and SVGAGI. J lost 8 bases, V lost 6 bases, and 11 bases had no gene match. The CDR3 protein is CASSRTSGGAMGYEQFF. As DNA, the CDR3 is TGTGCCAGCAGCCGGACTAGCGGGGGGGCCATGGGTTATGAGCAGTTCTTC.

Many counts were recorded for this clonotype. The rearrangement links TRBV12-3 or TRBV12-4 to TRBJ1-1; D not resolved. CDR3 length: 15 residues. V was clipped by 3 bases and J by 5 bases, with 16 bases between them. The CDR3 nucleotides read TGTGCCAGCAGTTTTCGTCGCTCCCAATTTACTGAAGCTTTCTTT. Protein product: CASSFRRSQFTEAFF.

This clonotype was seen a handful of times. The chain recombines TRBV7-2 with TRBJ2-1; D uncertain. The V end lost 5 bases, the J end lost 10 bases, and 9 bases lay between the germline ends. Germline CDR1 reads SGHTA; CDR2 reads FQGNSA. The CDR3 has 11 residues. The CDR3 loop is CASSPFKEQFF. The CDR3 DNA follows: TGTGCCAGCAGCCCCTTTAAAGAGCAGTTCTTC.

This clonotype was seen many times. This sequence joins TRBV28 and TRBJ2-7; D is unclear. V lost 5 bases and J lost 1, with 9 bases in between. The CDR3 consists of 13 residues. Germline assignment: CDR1 MDHEN and CDR2 SYDVKM. The CDR3 coding sequence is TGTGCCAGCAGTCTTCAGAATTCCTACGAGCAGTACTTC. This encodes CASSLQNSYEQYF.

This clonotype occurred a few times. The rearrangement uses TRBV28 and TRBJ1-1; no reliable D call. The CDR3 totals 14 residues. Trimming pared 3 bases from V and 10 bases from J, leaving 18 bases between. CDR1 is MDHEN and CDR2 is SYDVKM in the germline V gene. The CDR3 DNA is TGTGCCAGCAGTTTTGGAGAAAGAAAAGGCGCAGCTTTCTTT. This sequence encodes CASSFGERKGAAFF.

This clonotype was seen a handful of times. This chain uses TRBV6-2 or TRBV6-3 with TRBJ1-1, with 9 bases lining up with TRBD1. The CDR3 runs 15 residues. In germline, CDR1 is MNHEY, CDR2 SVGEGT. V shed 2 bases and J 9 bases; nucleotides not matched to a gene: 10. CDR3 amino acids: CASSYPHRDRVKAFF. As DNA, the CDR3 is TGTGCCAGCAGTTACCCTCACCGGGACAGGGTTAAAGCTTTCTTT.

The chain carries TRBV12-3 or TRBV12-4 and TRBJ1-1, with D hard to call. V lost 1 base and J 1 base, leaving 10 bases between the germline ends. This CDR3 contains 15 residues. The DNA of the CDR3 is TGTGCCAGCAGTTTAGACCCCCCAGGGAACACTGAAGCTTTCTTT. Protein sequence: CASSLDPPGNTEAFF.

The chain combines TRBV29-1 with TRBJ2-7, with 7 nucleotides matching TRBD1. Germline V gene data show CDR1 as SQVTM and CDR2 as ANQGSEA. V gave up 4 bases and J gave up 0 bases; unmatched junction bases: 15. The CDR3 totals 17 residues. CDR3 residues: CSVVGRGTAGGSYEQYF. The CDR3 DNA follows: TGCAGCGTTGTGGGCAGGGGGACGGCTGGGGGCTCCTACGAGCAGTACTTC.

The chain recombines TRBV20-1 with TRBJ1-1; D gene unclear. Germline lookup yields CDR1 DFQATT and CDR2 SNEGSKA (reference sequence). V was trimmed by 5 bases and J by 3 bases, leaving 13 bases between them. The CDR3 loop spans 13 amino acids. The CDR3: CSALDSSYTEAFF. CDR3 nucleotides: TGCAGTGCTTTAGATAGCAGTTACACTGAAGCTTTCTTT.

The rearrangement joins TRBV19 to TRBJ2-7; TRBD2 agrees at 7 bases. Per the germline V gene, CDR1 is LNHDA and CDR2 is SQIVND (reference sequence). The CDR3 has 13 amino acids. Unmatched junction bases numbered 6, after V lost 5 bases and J lost 5 bases. CDR3 sequence reads: CASSLGTNNEQYF. CDR3 bases: TGTGCCAGTAGTCTAGGGACTAACAACGAGCAGTACTTC.

The rearrangement links TRBV19 to TRBJ1-1; unclear D gene. This CDR3 spans 15 amino acids. The germline V gene encodes CDR1 LNHDA and CDR2 SQIVND (reference sequence). V gave up 7 bases and J gave up 1 base, with 16 bases separating them. Here the CDR3 reads CASTPISERNTEAFF. The CDR3 nucleotides read TGTGCCAGTACCCCCATAAGCGAAAGGAACACTGAAGCTTTCTTT.

This clonotype was seen at least ten times. The chain carries TRBV4-1 and TRBJ1-1; a possible D gene is TRBD1 (6 bases). The CDR3 consists of 15 residues. Trimming removed 1 base at V and 6 bases at J, with 15 bases between. The germline V gene has CDR1 MGHRA and CDR2 YSYEKL. This CDR3 is CASSQAWGLKAEAFF. CDR3 in DNA: TGCGCCAGCAGCCAAGCTTGGGGGCTGAAAGCTGAAGCTTTCTTT.

The V and J genes are TRBV24-1 and TRBJ1-5; tentatively, D is TRBD1 (6 bases). The CDR3 loop spans 15 amino acids. The germline V gene has CDR1 KGHDR and CDR2 SFDVKD. Between the trimmed V and J ends, which lost 3 bases and 1 base, there was a span of 9 bases. The CDR3 reads CATSDPGGSNQPQHF. CDR3 nucleotide sequence: TGTGCCACCAGTGATCCGGGGGGCAGCAATCAGCCCCAGCATTTT.

This clonotype showed up many times. The chain combines TRBV28 with TRBJ2-3; D is ambiguous. From germline, CDR1 is MDHEN and CDR2 SYDVKM. This CDR3 comprises 13 residues. V was cut by 7 bases and J by 4 bases, with 12 bases left in between. The CDR3 DNA reads TGTGCCAGCAAGAACCCTAAACCAGATACGCAGTATTTT. Protein product: CASKNPKPDTQYF. The full variable domain, with the rest looked up from reference TRBV28 and TRBJ2-3, is DVKVTQSSRYLVKRTGEKVFLECVQDMDHENMFWYRQDPGLGLRLIYFSYDVKMKEKGDIPEGYSVSREKKERFSLILESASTNQTSMYLCASKNPKPDTQYFGPGTRLTVL.